One TCR beta chain is described in this entry. Given a much more abundant clone one base away, this may be a read error. This record comes from a study of blood T cells in healthy people across ages. PCR was performed a second time for about 7 to 11 cycles using a sample-barcoded 5' primer and a J-beta primer mix. Each CDR3 protein is one row after TCRdb ran MiXCR on the 5' RACE reads. The data hold under 800,000 distinct CDR3 sequences, with roughly 44% observed a single time. The CDR3 is made up of 20 amino acids. V shed 2 bases and J 0 bases; nucleotides not matched to a gene: 11. CDR1 is MGHRA, CDR2 YSYEKL, per germline.

The chain has TRBV4-1 and TRBJ2-1; 12 nucleotides align to TRBD2. Input material: blood. The receptor's source is a woman aged 55 to 70 in good health. The CDR3 bases are TGCGCCAGCAGCCAACCTAGCGGGAGGGAATCCGTAAGCTCCTACAATGAGCAGTTCTTC. Translation gives CASSQPSGRESVSSYNEQFF.